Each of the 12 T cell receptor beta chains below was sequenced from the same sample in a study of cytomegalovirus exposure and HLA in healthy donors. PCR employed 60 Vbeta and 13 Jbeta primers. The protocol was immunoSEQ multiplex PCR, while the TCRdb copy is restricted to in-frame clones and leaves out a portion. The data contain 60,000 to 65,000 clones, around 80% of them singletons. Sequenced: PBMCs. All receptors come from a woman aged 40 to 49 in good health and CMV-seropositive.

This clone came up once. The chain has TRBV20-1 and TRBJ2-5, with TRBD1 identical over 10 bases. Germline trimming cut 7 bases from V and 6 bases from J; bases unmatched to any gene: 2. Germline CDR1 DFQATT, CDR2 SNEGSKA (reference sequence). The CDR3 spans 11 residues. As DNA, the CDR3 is TGCAGTGTTGACAGGGGGCAGACCCAGTACTTC. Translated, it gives CSVDRGQTQYF.

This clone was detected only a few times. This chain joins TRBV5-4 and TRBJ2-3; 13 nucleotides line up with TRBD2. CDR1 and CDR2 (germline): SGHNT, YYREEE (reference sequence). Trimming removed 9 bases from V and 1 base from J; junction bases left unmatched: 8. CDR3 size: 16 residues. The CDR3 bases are TGTGCCACTCTTCGGACTAGCGGGGGACGCACAGATACGCAGTATTTT. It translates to CATLRTSGGRTDTQYF.

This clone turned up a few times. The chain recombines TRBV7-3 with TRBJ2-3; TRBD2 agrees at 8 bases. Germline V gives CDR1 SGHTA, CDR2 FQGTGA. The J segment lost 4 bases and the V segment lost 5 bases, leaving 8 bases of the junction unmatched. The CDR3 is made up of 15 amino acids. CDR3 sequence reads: CASSPVGGAADTQYF. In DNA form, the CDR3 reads TGTGCCAGCAGCCCGGTCGGGGGGGCGGCAGATACGCAGTATTTT.

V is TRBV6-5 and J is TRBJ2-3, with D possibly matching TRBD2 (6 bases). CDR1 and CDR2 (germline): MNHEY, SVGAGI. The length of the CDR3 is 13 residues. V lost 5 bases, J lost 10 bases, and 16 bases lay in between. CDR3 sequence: CASSDPWREAQYF. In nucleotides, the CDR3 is TGTGCCAGCAGTGACCCTTGGAGGGAGGCGCAGTATTTT.

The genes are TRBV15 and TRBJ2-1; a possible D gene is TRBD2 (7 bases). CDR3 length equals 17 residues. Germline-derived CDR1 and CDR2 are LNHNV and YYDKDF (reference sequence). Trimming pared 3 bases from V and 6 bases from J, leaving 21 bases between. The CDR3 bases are TGTGCCACCAGCAGGCACAGGGTTATGGGGGGGGGCAATGAGCAGTTCTTC. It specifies CATSRHRVMGGGNEQFF.

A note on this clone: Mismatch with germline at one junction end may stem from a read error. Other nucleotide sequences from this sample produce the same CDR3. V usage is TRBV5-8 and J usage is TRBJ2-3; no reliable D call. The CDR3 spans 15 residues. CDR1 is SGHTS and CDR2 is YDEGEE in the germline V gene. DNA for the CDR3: TGCGCCAGCAGCCAACTCTTCTCTAGCACAGATACGCAGTATTTT. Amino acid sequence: CASSQLFSSTDTQYF. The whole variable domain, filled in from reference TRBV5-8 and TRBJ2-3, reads EAGVTQSPTHLIKTRGQQATLRCSPISGHTSVYWYQQALGLGLQFLLWYDEGEERNRGNFPPRFSGRQFPNYSSELNVNALELEDSALYLCASSQLFSSTDTQYFGPGTRLTVL.

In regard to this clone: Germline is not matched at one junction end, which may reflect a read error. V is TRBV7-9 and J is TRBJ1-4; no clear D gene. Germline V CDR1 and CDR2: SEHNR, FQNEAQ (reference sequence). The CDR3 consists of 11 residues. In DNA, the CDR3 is TGTTCCAGCAGCTCCCTAGGAAAACTGTTTTTT. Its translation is CSSSSLGKLFF.

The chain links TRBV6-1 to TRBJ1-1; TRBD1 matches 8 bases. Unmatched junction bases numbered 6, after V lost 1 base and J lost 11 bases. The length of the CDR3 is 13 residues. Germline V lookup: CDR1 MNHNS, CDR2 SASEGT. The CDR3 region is CASSEVETGAAFF. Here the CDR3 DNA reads TGTGCCAGCAGTGAAGTAGAGACAGGGGCGGCTTTCTTT.

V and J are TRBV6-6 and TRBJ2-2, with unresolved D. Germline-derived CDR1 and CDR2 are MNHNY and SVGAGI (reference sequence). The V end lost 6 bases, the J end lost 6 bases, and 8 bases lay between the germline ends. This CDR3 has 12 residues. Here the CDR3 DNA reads TGTGCCAGCAGCATACTTGCCGGGGAGCTGTTTTTT. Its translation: CASSILAGELFF.

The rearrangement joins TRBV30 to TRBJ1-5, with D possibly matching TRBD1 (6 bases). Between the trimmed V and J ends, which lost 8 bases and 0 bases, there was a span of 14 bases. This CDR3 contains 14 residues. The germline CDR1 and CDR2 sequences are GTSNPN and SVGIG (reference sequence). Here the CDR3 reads CAGKQGNSNQPQHF. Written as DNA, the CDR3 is TGTGCCGGAAAACAGGGTAATAGCAATCAGCCCCAGCATTTT.

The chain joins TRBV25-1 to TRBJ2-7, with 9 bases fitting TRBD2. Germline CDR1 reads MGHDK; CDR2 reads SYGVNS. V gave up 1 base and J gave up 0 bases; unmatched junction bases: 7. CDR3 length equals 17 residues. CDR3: CASSESDPSGISYEQYF. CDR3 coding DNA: TGTGCCAGCAGTGAATCCGATCCTAGCGGGATCTCCTACGAGCAGTACTTC.

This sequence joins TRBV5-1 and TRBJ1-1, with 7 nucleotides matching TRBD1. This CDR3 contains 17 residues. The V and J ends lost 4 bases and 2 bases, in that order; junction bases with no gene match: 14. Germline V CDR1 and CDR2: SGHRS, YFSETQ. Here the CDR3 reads CASSHEHRGRKNTEAFF. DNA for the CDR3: TGCGCCAGCAGCCACGAACACAGGGGACGGAAAAACACTGAAGCTTTCTTT.